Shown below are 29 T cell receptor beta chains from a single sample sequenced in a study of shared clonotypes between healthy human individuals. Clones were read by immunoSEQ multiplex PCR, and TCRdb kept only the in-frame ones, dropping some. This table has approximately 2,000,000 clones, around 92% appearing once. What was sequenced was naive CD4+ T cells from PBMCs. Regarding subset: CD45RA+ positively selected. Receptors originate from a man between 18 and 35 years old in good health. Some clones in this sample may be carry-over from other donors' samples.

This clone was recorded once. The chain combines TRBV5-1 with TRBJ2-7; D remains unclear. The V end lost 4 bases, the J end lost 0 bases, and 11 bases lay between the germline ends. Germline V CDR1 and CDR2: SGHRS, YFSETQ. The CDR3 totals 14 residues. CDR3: CASSRQESSYEQYF. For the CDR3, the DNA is TGCGCCAGCAGCAGGCAGGAGAGCTCCTACGAGCAGTACTTC.

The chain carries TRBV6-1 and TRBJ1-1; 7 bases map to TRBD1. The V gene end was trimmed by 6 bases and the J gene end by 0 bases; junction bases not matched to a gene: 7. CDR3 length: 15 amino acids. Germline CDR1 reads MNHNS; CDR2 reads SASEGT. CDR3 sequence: CASSRQGAMNTEAFF. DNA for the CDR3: TGTGCCAGCAGCCGACAGGGAGCCATGAACACTGAAGCTTTCTTT.

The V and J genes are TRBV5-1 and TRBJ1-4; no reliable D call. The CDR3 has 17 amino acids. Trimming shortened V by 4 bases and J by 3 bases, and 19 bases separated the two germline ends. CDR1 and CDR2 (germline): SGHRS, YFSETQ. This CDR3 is CASSPASWRVSNEKLFF. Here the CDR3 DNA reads TGCGCCAGCAGCCCAGCGTCTTGGAGAGTCTCTAATGAAAAACTGTTTTTT.

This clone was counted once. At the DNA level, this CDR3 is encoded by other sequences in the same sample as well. The CDR3 here is CATSRTGEETQYF. CDR3 coding DNA: TGTGCCACCAGCAGGACAGGGGAAGAGACCCAGTACTTC. V is TRBV15 and J is TRBJ2-5; the match to TRBD1 covers 8 bases. This CDR3 spans 13 amino acids. V gave up 3 bases and J gave up 3 bases; unmatched junction bases: 0. The germline gives CDR1 LNHNV, CDR2 YYDKDF (reference sequence).

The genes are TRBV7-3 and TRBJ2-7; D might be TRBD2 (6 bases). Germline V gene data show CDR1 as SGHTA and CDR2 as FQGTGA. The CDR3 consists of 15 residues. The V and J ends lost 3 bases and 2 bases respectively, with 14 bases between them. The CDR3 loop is CASSLGRGIAYEQYF. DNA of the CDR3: TGTGCCAGCAGCTTGGGTCGCGGGATCGCCTACGAGCAGTACTTC.

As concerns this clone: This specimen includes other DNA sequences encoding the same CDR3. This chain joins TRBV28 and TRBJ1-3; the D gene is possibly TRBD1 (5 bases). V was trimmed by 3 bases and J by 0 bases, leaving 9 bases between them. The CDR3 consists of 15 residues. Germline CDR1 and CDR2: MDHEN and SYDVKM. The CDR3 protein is CASSLSGASGNTIYF. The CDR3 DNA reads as TGTGCCAGCAGTTTGAGCGGGGCCTCTGGAAACACCATATATTTT.

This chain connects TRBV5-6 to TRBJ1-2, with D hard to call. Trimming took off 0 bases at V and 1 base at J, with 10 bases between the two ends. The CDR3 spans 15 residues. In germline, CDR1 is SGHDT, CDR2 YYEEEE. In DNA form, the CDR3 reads TGTGCCAGCAGCTTGGCCCGGGCGATTAACTATGGCTACACCTTC. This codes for CASSLARAINYGYTF.

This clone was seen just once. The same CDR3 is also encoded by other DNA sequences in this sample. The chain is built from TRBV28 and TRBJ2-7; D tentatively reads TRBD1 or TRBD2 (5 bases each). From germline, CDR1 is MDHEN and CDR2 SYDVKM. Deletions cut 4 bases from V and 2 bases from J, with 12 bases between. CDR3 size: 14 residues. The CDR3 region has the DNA TGTGCCAGCAGTTCTCCGGGACGGACCTACGAGCAGTACTTC. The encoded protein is CASSSPGRTYEQYF.

The CDR3 loop is CASSPPSSSGANVLTF. The CDR3 DNA follows: TGTGCCAGCAGCCCCCCTTCTTCCTCTGGGGCCAACGTCCTGACTTTC. The rearrangement uses TRBV7-2 and TRBJ2-6; D is unresolved. The CDR3 is 16 residues long. Germline V lookup: CDR1 SGHTA, CDR2 FQGNSA. V shed 5 bases and J shed 0 bases, with 11 bases lying between them.

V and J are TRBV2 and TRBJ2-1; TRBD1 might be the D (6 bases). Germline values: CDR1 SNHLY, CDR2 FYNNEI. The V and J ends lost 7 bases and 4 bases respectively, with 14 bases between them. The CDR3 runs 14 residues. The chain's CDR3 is CASKTRTEYNEQFF. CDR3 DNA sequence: TGTGCCAGCAAAACGCGGACAGAGTACAATGAGCAGTTCTTC.

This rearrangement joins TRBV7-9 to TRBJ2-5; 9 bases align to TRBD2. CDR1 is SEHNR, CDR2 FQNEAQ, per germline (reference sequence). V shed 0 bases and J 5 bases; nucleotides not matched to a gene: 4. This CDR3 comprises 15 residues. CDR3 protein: CASSLASGSRETQYF. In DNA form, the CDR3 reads TGTGCCAGCAGCTTAGCTAGCGGGAGTCGTGAGACCCAGTACTTC.

CDR3 sequence reads: CATSRAKNTEAFF. The CDR3 DNA reads TGTGCCACCAGCAGAGCGAAAAACACTGAAGCTTTCTTT. The chain has TRBV15 and TRBJ1-1; D uncertain. The CDR3 covers 13 residues. V dropped 1 base and J dropped 2 bases, with 5 bases sitting between them. CDR1 and CDR2 from the germline V gene are LNHNV and YYDKDF (reference sequence).

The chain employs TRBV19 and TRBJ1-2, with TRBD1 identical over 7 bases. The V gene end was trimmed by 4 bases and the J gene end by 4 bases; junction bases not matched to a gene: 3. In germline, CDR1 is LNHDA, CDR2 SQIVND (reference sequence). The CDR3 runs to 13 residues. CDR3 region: CASSRGTAYGYTF. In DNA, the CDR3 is TGTGCCAGTAGTAGGGGGACAGCCTATGGCTACACCTTC.

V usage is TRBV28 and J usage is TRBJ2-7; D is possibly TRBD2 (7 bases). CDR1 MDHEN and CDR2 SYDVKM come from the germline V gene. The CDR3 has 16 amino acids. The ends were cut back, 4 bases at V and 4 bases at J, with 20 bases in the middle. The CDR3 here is CASSSIGGEGGYEQYF. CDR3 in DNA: TGTGCCAGCAGTTCTATAGGCGGGGAGGGGGGTTACGAGCAGTACTTC.

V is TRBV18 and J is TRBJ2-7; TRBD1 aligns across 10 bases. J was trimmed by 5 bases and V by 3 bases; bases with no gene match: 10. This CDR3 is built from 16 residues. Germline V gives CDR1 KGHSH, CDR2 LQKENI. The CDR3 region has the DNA TGTGCCAGCTCACCTGCTCCTGGGACAGGGGCGAACGAGCAGTACTTC. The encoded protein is CASSPAPGTGANEQYF. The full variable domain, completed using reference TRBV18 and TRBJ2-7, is NAGVMQNPRHLVRRRGQEARLRCSPMKGHSHVYWYRQLPEEGLKFMVYLQKENIIDESGMPKERFSAEFPKEGPSILRIQQVVRGDSAAYFCASSPAPGTGANEQYFGPGTRLTVT.

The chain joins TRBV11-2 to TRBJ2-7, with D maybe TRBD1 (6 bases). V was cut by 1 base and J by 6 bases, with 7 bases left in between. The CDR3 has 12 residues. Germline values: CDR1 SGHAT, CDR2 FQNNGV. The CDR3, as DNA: TGTGCCAGCAGCTTAGGGGACACCGAGCAGTACTTC. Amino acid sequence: CASSLGDTEQYF.

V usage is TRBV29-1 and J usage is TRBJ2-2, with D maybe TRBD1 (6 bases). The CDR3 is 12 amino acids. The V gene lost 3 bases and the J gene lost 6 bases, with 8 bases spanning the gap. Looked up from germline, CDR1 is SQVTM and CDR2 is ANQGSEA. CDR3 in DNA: TGCAGCGTTGAGAAGGGGGCCGGGGAGCTGTTTTTT. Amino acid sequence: CSVEKGAGELFF.

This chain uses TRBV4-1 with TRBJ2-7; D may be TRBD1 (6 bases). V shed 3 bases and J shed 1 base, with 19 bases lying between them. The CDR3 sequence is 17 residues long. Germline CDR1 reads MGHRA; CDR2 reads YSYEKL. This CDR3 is CASSHSKDSSNSYEQYF. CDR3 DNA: TGCGCCAGCAGCCATAGCAAGGACAGCAGTAATTCCTACGAGCAGTACTTC.

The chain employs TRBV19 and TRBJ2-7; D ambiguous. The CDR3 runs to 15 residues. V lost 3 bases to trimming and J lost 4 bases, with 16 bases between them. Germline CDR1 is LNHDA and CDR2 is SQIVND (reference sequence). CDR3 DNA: TGTGCCAGTAGTATTGCCCCTCCCGGCAAATACGAGCAGTACTTC. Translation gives CASSIAPPGKYEQYF.

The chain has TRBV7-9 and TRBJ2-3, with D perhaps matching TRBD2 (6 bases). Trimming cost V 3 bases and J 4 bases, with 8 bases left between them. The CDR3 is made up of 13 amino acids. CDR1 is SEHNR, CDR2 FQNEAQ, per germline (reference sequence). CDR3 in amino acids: CASSFREADTQYF. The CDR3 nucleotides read TGTGCCAGCAGCTTTAGGGAGGCAGATACGCAGTATTTT.

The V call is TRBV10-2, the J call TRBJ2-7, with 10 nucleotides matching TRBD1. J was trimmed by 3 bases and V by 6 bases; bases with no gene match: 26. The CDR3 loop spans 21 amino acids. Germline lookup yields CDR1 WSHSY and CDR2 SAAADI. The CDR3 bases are TGCGCCAGCAGGAGGGGGACAGGGGATCGGTATTCCGTGGGACAAAGCTACGAGCAGTACTTC. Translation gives CASRRGTGDRYSVGQSYEQYF.

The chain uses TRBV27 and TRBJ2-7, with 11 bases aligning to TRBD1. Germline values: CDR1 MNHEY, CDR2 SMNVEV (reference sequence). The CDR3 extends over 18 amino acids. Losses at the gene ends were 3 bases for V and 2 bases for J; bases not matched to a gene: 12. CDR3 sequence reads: CASSFSRTGGGSAYEQYF. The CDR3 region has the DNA TGTGCCAGCAGTTTTTCCCGGACAGGGGGCGGTTCGGCCTACGAGCAGTACTTC.

CDR3 residues: CASSYLGQLNEKLFF. The DNA of the CDR3 is TGCGCCAGCAGCTACCTGGGGCAGTTGAATGAAAAACTGTTTTTT. The rearrangement uses TRBV5-1 and TRBJ1-4; possibly TRBD1 for D (5 bases). V lost 3 bases to trimming and J lost 5 bases, with 14 bases between them. The CDR3 consists of 15 residues. CDR1 and CDR2 from the germline V gene are SGHRS and YFSETQ.

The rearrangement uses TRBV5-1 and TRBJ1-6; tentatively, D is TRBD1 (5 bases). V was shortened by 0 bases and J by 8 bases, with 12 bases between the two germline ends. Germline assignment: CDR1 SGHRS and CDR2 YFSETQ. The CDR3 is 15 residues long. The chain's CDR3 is CASSLATAKYSPLHF. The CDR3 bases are TGCGCCAGCAGCTTGGCGACAGCCAAATATTCACCCCTCCACTTT.

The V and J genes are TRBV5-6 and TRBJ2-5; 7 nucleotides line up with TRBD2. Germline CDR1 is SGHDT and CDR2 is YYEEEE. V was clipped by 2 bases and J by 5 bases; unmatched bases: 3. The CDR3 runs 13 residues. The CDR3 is CASSFAAGETQYF. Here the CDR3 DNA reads TGTGCCAGCAGCTTTGCAGCGGGGGAGACCCAGTACTTC.

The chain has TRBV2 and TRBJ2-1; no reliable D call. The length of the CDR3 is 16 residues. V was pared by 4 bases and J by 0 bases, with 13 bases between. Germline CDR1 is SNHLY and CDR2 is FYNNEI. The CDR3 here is CASSAVDVVSYNEQFF. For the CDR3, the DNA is TGTGCCAGCAGTGCGGTCGATGTTGTCTCCTACAATGAGCAGTTCTTC.

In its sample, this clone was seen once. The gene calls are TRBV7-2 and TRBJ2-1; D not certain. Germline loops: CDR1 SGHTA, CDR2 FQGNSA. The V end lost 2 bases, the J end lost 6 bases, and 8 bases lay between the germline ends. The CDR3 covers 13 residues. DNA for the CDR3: TGTGCCAGCAGCTTATCTCGGTTCAATGAGCAGTTCTTC. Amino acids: CASSLSRFNEQFF.

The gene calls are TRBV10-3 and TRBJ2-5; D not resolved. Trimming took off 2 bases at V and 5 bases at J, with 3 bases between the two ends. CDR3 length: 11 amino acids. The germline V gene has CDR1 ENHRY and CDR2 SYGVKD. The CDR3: CAISEEETQYF. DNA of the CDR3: TGTGCCATCAGTGAGGAGGAGACCCAGTACTTC.

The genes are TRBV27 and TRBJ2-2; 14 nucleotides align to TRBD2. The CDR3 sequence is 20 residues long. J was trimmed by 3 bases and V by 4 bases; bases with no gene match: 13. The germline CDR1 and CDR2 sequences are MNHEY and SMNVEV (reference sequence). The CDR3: CASSSTRGLAGVRDTGELFF. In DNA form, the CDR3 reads TGTGCCAGCAGTTCCACCAGGGGACTAGCGGGAGTTAGGGACACCGGGGAGCTGTTTTTT.